This T cell receptor beta chain came from a study of blood T cell repertoires in COVID-19. The V end was cut by 2 bases, the J end by 3 bases, with 10 bases between. Germline V CDR1 and CDR2: LGHDT, YNNKEL (reference sequence). The CDR3 loop spans 14 amino acids. TCRdb's table, derived via immunoSEQ multiplex PCR, lists solely in-frame clones and lacks some. The data hold nearly 200,000 clones, with approximately 80% observed a single time. The J gene is TRBJ1-2, the V gene TRBV3-1 (or the pseudogene TRBV3-2); D remains ambiguous. Sample: peripheral blood. The origin of this receptor is a man aged 55 to 70 with COVID-19, enrolled during active disease. CDR3 bases: TGTGCCAGCAGCCAATCGAGGGTTGACTATGGCTACACCTTC. Its protein product is CASSQSRVDYGYTF.